Presented here are 7 T cell receptor beta chains from one specimen sequenced in a study of T cells in Graves' hyperthyroidism and ophthalmopathy. RNA transcripts provided the source from which TCR beta CDR3 regions were amplified. An initial round of RT-PCR targeting the TCR CDR3 relied on the HTBI primer set. Via MiXCR, TCRdb re-called the multiplex PCR reads, giving one row per CDR3 protein. The sample holds over 150,000 distinct CDR3 sequences, 17% seen once. Sequencing was carried out using blood. These receptors all come from a woman in her forties or fifties with Graves' hyperthyroidism.

This clonotype was observed many times. The J gene is TRBJ2-7, the V gene TRBV5-1; 14 bases line up with TRBD2. Germline V gene data show CDR1 as SGHRS and CDR2 as YFSETQ. The CDR3 extends over 15 amino acids. With V trimmed by 4 bases and J by 5 bases, 5 bases remained unmatched. CDR3 in amino acids: CASSARLAGGHEQYF. The CDR3 nucleotides read TGCGCCAGCAGCGCACGACTAGCGGGGGGGCACGAGCAGTACTTC.

The chain carries TRBV6-4 and TRBJ1-1; D remains ambiguous. With 0 bases removed from V and 1 base from J, the gap between germline ends came to 9 bases. The germline CDR1 and CDR2 sequences are MRHNA and SNTAGT. The CDR3 is 15 amino acids. This CDR3 is CASSDSGRPNTEAFF. For the CDR3, the DNA is TGTGCCAGCAGTGACTCGGGGAGACCGAACACTGAAGCTTTCTTT.

This clonotype was seen repeatedly, ten times or more. This rearrangement joins TRBV24-1 to TRBJ2-3; no clear D. V lost 2 bases, J lost 6 bases, and 17 bases lay in between. The germline V gene encodes CDR1 KGHDR and CDR2 SFDVKD. This CDR3 is 16 amino acids long. The CDR3 region is CATSDSPTLSADTQYF. CDR3 bases: TGTGCCACCAGTGATTCACCTACCCTAAGCGCCGATACGCAGTATTTT.

The V call is TRBV5-1, the J call TRBJ2-1; D could derive from TRBD1 or TRBD2 (5 bases each). Trimming took off 4 bases at V and 4 bases at J, with 12 bases between the two ends. Germline V lookup: CDR1 SGHRS, CDR2 YFSETQ. The CDR3 length is 14 residues. CDR3 sequence: CASSLGAQYNEQFF. CDR3 coding DNA: TGCGCCAGCAGCCTCGGGGCCCAGTACAATGAGCAGTTCTTC.

This clonotype has ten or more counts. The chain combines TRBV11-2 with TRBJ2-3; tentative D call: TRBD1 (6 bases). Germline-derived CDR1 and CDR2 are SGHAT and FQNNGV. V lost 9 bases and J lost 0, with 13 bases in between. The CDR3 runs to 14 residues. As DNA, the CDR3 is TGTGCCAGTGACCGGGACATTAGCACAGATACGCAGTATTTT. This gives the protein CASDRDISTDTQYF.

The chain uses TRBV5-1 and TRBJ2-2; D remains ambiguous. The CDR3 loop spans 15 amino acids. Looked up from germline, CDR1 is SGHRS and CDR2 is YFSETQ. V was clipped by 0 bases and J by 4 bases, with 10 bases between them. CDR3 in amino acids: CASSLVIGGTGELFF. The CDR3 DNA sequence: TGCGCCAGCAGCTTGGTGATAGGTGGCACCGGGGAGCTGTTTTTT.

The CDR3 sequence is CASSQRTNEQFF. DNA for the CDR3: TGCGCCAGCAGCCAAAGGACAAATGAGCAGTTCTTC. This chain connects TRBV4-3 to TRBJ2-1; perhaps TRBD1 as D (5 bases). This CDR3 comprises 12 residues. Per the germline V gene, CDR1 is LGHNA and CDR2 is YSLEER. Trimming pared 2 bases from V and 7 bases from J, leaving 6 bases between.